What follows are 29 T cell receptor beta chains derived from one specimen sequenced in a study of T-cell memory formation after mild COVID-19. TCRdb re-derived calls from the 5' RACE reads in MiXCR, one entry per CDR3 protein. The table shows some 160,000 distinct CDR3 sequences, with roughly 31% occurring only once. Sequences were obtained from PBMCs or a T cell subset sorted from them (not recorded which). These receptors all come from an adult woman who had mild COVID-19 (a few samples of this study predate the infection). Cell type and time point are not known.

The V call is TRBV2, the J call TRBJ2-7; 8 nucleotides line up with TRBD2. V dropped 5 bases and J dropped 6; count of bases not matched to a gene: 9. The length of the CDR3 is 14 residues. Germline V gene data show CDR1 as SNHLY and CDR2 as FYNNEI. The CDR3: CASSPGGGRLEQYF. The DNA for the CDR3 is TGTGCCAGCAGTCCGGGAGGGGGTCGGCTCGAGCAGTACTTC.

This rearrangement joins TRBV6-5 to TRBJ2-6, with TRBD1 matching over 10 bases. In germline, CDR1 is MNHEY, CDR2 SVGAGI. The CDR3 covers 18 residues. Germline trimming cut 2 bases from V and 2 bases from J; bases unmatched to any gene: 6. DNA for the CDR3: TGTGCCAGCAGTTACCGGGACAGGGGATACCCTGGGGCCAACGTCCTGACTTTC. It is translated as CASSYRDRGYPGANVLTF.

V and J are TRBV14 and TRBJ2-1, with 13 bases aligning to TRBD2. This CDR3 contains 20 residues. Trimming cost V 5 bases and J 0 bases; bases outside gene matches: 13. The germline CDR1 and CDR2 sequences are SGHDN and FVKESK. CDR3 in amino acids: CASSTPGLAGYLRSYNEQFF. CDR3 DNA: TGTGCCAGCAGCACACCGGGACTAGCGGGATATCTCCGCTCCTACAATGAGCAGTTCTTC.

This chain joins TRBV29-1 and TRBJ1-2; no clear D. The CDR3 is 14 residues long. Germline CDR1 reads SQVTM; CDR2 reads ANQGSEA. Deletions cut 0 bases from V and 2 bases from J, with 10 bases between. CDR3 residues: CSVEDVGTNYGYTF. CDR3 DNA sequence: TGCAGCGTTGAAGATGTAGGCACCAACTATGGCTACACCTTC.

This chain connects TRBV7-8 to TRBJ2-3; 7 bases fit TRBD2. Germline values: CDR1 SGHVS, CDR2 FQNEAQ. The CDR3 length is 16 residues. Trimming took 6 bases from V and 0 from J; bases not matched to a gene: 9. The CDR3 coding sequence is TGTGCCAGCAGTTCTAGAGCGGGGCATAGCACAGATACGCAGTATTTT. This codes for CASSSRAGHSTDTQYF.

There are a few counts of this clonotype. The chain couples TRBV29-1 to TRBJ2-1, with D possibly matching TRBD2 (5 bases). The V end lost 2 bases, the J end lost 6 bases, and 11 bases lay between the germline ends. Per the germline V gene, CDR1 is SQVTM and CDR2 is ANQGSEA. The CDR3 sequence is 13 residues long. CDR3 amino acids: CSVESRGGNEQFF. CDR3 bases: TGCAGCGTTGAATCCAGAGGAGGCAATGAGCAGTTCTTC.

The chain has TRBV20-1 and TRBJ1-2; TRBD1 matches 7 bases. Unmatched junction bases numbered 5, after V lost 3 bases and J lost 4 bases. CDR3 length equals 13 residues. From germline, CDR1 is DFQATT and CDR2 SNEGSKA (reference sequence). The CDR3 loop reads CSAREQGTYGYTF. In DNA form, the CDR3 reads TGCAGTGCTAGGGAACAGGGGACCTATGGCTACACCTTC.

This chain uses TRBV5-1 with TRBJ2-2; D unclear. Trimming cost V 1 base and J 5 bases, with 9 bases left between them. The germline V gene encodes CDR1 SGHRS and CDR2 YFSETQ. CDR3 length: 14 amino acids. The CDR3 is CASSLRWDTGELFF. The CDR3 DNA is TGCGCCAGCAGCTTGAGGTGGGATACCGGGGAGCTGTTTTTT. Complete variable domain (other parts from reference TRBV5-1 and TRBJ2-2): KAGVTQTPRYLIKTRGQQVTLSCSPISGHRSVSWYQQTPGQGLQFLFEYFSETQRNKGNFPGRFSGRQFSNSRSEMNVSTLELGDSALYLCASSLRWDTGELFFGEGSRLTVL.

The chain links TRBV7-2 to TRBJ2-7, with D possibly matching TRBD1 (5 bases). This CDR3 is built from 14 residues. Between the trimmed V and J ends, which lost 2 bases and 4 bases, there was a span of 12 bases. Germline-derived CDR1 and CDR2 are SGHTA and FQGNSA. Written as DNA, the CDR3 is TGTGCCAGCAGCTTACTGGCAGGGATTTACGAGCAGTACTTC. This gives the protein CASSLLAGIYEQYF.

The V call is TRBV9, the J call TRBJ2-1; weak D call: TRBD2 (6 bases). Trimming shortened V by 1 base and J by 5 bases, and 10 bases separated the two germline ends. Germline-derived CDR1 and CDR2 are SGDLS and YYNGEE. This CDR3 comprises 14 residues. The CDR3 region has the DNA TGTGCCAGCAGCGTATTGGCGGGAAACAATGAGCAGTTCTTC. This sequence encodes CASSVLAGNNEQFF.

This clonotype came up many times. The rearrangement joins TRBV7-9 to TRBJ2-3; 7 positions agree with TRBD1. V lost 7 bases and J lost 5; bases outside the gene matches: 9. The CDR3 is 14 amino acids. CDR1 and CDR2 (germline): SEHNR, FQNEAQ (reference sequence). Written as DNA, the CDR3 is TGTGCCAGCACCACAGGGGTGATCGGAGATACGCAGTATTTT. Translated, it gives CASTTGVIGDTQYF.

This clonotype occurred a few times. The CDR3 sequence: CASSDRPTQFF. In nucleotides, the CDR3 is TGTGCCAGCAGTGATAGACCCACCCAGTTCTTC. V usage is TRBV2 and J usage is TRBJ2-1; the D is unclear. Germline CDR1 reads SNHLY; CDR2 reads FYNNEI. V dropped 3 bases and J dropped 13 bases, with 10 bases sitting between them. CDR3 length: 11 residues.

This chain links TRBV3-1 with TRBJ2-7; D not certain. Trimming removed 4 bases from V and 5 bases from J, with 12 bases in between. Germline-derived CDR1 and CDR2 are LGHDT and YNNKEL (reference sequence). The CDR3 extends over 13 amino acids. The CDR3 spells CASSPDPRNEQYF. Written as DNA, the CDR3 is TGTGCCAGCAGCCCAGACCCTAGGAACGAGCAGTACTTC.

The rearrangement links TRBV12-3 or TRBV12-4 to TRBJ2-1, with D perhaps matching TRBD1 (7 bases). V lost 7 bases to trimming and J lost 10 bases, with 23 bases between them. The CDR3 runs to 15 residues. The CDR3 spells CASTPGGYGGWEQFF. The CDR3 nucleotides read TGTGCCAGCACCCCAGGGGGGTACGGCGGGTGGGAGCAGTTCTTC.

A few counts support this clonotype. The chain uses TRBV20-1 and TRBJ1-3; D is uncertain. Germline V lookup: CDR1 DFQATT, CDR2 SNEGSKA (reference sequence). Between the trimmed V and J ends, which lost 5 bases and 2 bases, there was a span of 7 bases. This CDR3 comprises 12 residues. The CDR3 DNA sequence: TGCAGTGCTCGATCGGCTGGAAACACCATATATTTT. It specifies CSARSAGNTIYF.

V gene TRBV7-8 combines with J gene TRBJ2-6, with 7 bases matching TRBD1. Germline-derived CDR1 and CDR2 are SGHVS and FQNEAQ. The CDR3 extends over 18 amino acids. J lost 0 bases, V lost 4 bases, and 9 bases had no gene match. The CDR3: CASSYGQASLSGANVLTF. CDR3 DNA sequence: TGTGCCAGCAGCTACGGACAGGCGTCTCTCTCTGGGGCCAACGTCCTGACTTTC.

This clonotype has more than one count but fewer than ten. V usage is TRBV24-1 and J usage is TRBJ2-3, with D possibly TRBD2 on 5 matching bases. Germline V lookup: CDR1 KGHDR, CDR2 SFDVKD. This CDR3 has 15 amino acids. With 2 bases removed from V and 3 bases from J, the gap between germline ends came to 11 bases. The CDR3 sequence: CATSDSTGVTDTQYF. The CDR3 nucleotides are TGTGCCACCAGTGATTCCACCGGGGTTACAGATACGCAGTATTTT.

The table lists this clonotype with a few counts. This CDR3 reads CASTSLADTEAFF. In DNA, the CDR3 is TGTGCCAGCACCAGCCTTGCGGACACTGAAGCTTTCTTT. The V gene is TRBV7-8, the J gene TRBJ1-1; D remains unclear. V was clipped by 7 bases and J by 3 bases, with 12 bases between them. The CDR3 extends over 13 amino acids. Looked up from germline, CDR1 is SGHVS and CDR2 is FQNEAQ. Drawing the rest from reference TRBV7-8 and TRBJ1-1, the complete variable domain is GAGVSQSPRYKVAKRGQDVALRCDPISGHVSLFWYQQALGQGPEFLTYFQNEAQLDKSGLPSDRFFAERPEGSVSTLKIQRTQQEDSAVYLCASTSLADTEAFFGQGTRLTVV.

This clonotype was detected ten times or more. The rearrangement uses TRBV24-1 and TRBJ2-1; unclear D gene. Germline lookup yields CDR1 KGHDR and CDR2 SFDVKD. Trimming stripped 3 bases from V and 8 bases from J, with 7 bases between. CDR3 length equals 12 residues. CDR3 coding DNA: TGTGCCACCAGTGATGATGTGGATGAGCAGTTCTTC. Its translation is CATSDDVDEQFF.

This clonotype was counted between two and nine times. The chain couples TRBV7-9 to TRBJ1-1; TRBD1 is a possible D gene (5 bases). Germline V gives CDR1 SEHNR, CDR2 FQNEAQ (reference sequence). Trimming pared 10 bases from V and 1 base from J, leaving 7 bases between. The CDR3 loop spans 11 amino acids. CDR3 DNA: TGTGCCAACGACAGGAACACTGAAGCTTTCTTT. Translation gives CANDRNTEAFF.

The chain links TRBV7-9 to TRBJ2-3, with D perhaps matching TRBD2 (5 bases). Germline CDR1 is SEHNR and CDR2 is FQNEAQ (reference sequence). The V gene lost 8 bases and the J gene lost 7 bases, with 13 bases spanning the gap. The CDR3 covers 12 residues. CDR3 loop: CASQRDINTQYF. The CDR3 bases are TGTGCCAGCCAACGGGATATTAATACGCAGTATTTT.

The V and J genes are TRBV27 and TRBJ1-1; D is unclear. In germline, CDR1 is MNHEY, CDR2 SMNVEV (reference sequence). Trimming shortened V by 4 bases and J by 6 bases, and 12 bases separated the two germline ends. The CDR3 totals 13 residues. The DNA for the CDR3 is TGTGCCAGCAGTTCTAATGGGCTTTCTGAAGCTTTCTTT. Protein sequence: CASSSNGLSEAFF.

This clonotype was seen more than once but under ten times. This rearrangement joins TRBV12-3 or TRBV12-4 to TRBJ2-5; TRBD2 might be the D (6 bases). This CDR3 is 15 amino acids long. Trimming left V 2 bases short and J 7 bases short, with 17 bases between. The CDR3 DNA reads TGTGCCAGCAGTTTATCGTGGGACTGGGAAGGGACCCAGTACTTC. Translated: CASSLSWDWEGTQYF.

The chain employs TRBV12-3 or TRBV12-4 and TRBJ2-3; TRBD2 matches 8 bases. The CDR3 has 15 amino acids. The ends lost 7 bases at V and 0 bases at J; junction bases unmatched: 6. The CDR3 spells CASTSSSGSTDTQYF. Written as DNA, the CDR3 is TGTGCCAGCACCTCCTCTAGCGGGAGCACAGATACGCAGTATTTT.

The chain is built from TRBV6-5 and TRBJ2-3, with TRBD1 as a possible D gene (5 bases). The V and J ends lost 0 bases and 2 bases respectively, with 9 bases between them. The germline gives CDR1 MNHEY, CDR2 SVGAGI. CDR3 length: 15 amino acids. CDR3 protein: CASSYSGALTDTQYF. As DNA, the CDR3 is TGTGCCAGCAGTTACTCAGGGGCCCTCACAGATACGCAGTATTTT.

J is TRBJ2-5 and V is TRBV20-1; D remains unclear. The CDR3 is 15 amino acids. Germline V gene lookup returns CDR1 DFQATT and CDR2 SNEGSKA (reference sequence). V shed 0 bases and J shed 1 base, with 12 bases lying between them. The DNA of the CDR3 is TGCAGTGCTAGAGACCTAGTTAAGGGCCAAGAGACCCAGTACTTC. Its translation is CSARDLVKGQETQYF.

The chain is built from TRBV3-1 and TRBJ2-1; 8 bases match TRBD2. From germline, CDR1 is LGHDT and CDR2 YNNKEL (reference sequence). The CDR3 contains 15 residues. J lost 6 bases, V lost 3 bases, and 7 bases had no gene match. CDR3 in DNA: TGTGCCAGCAGCCAGTGGTCGGGGGGGGGCAATGAGCAGTTCTTC. It codes for CASSQWSGGGNEQFF.

This clonotype was seen once. The rearrangement joins TRBV30 to TRBJ2-1; maybe TRBD2 (6 bases). Per germline, CDR1 GTSNPN and CDR2 SVGIG (reference sequence). Deletions cut 4 bases from V and 7 bases from J, with 14 bases between. The CDR3 totals 13 residues. CDR3 nucleotides: TGTGCCTGGAATGTGGGACTCCGTAATGAGCAGTTCTTC. Translation gives CAWNVGLRNEQFF.

This sequence joins TRBV9 and TRBJ1-1, with no clear D. This CDR3 contains 11 residues. Germline V lookup: CDR1 SGDLS, CDR2 YYNGEE. Trimming took 4 bases from V and 3 from J, leaving 4 bases between them. CDR3 residues: CASSSDTEAFF. CDR3 nucleotides: TGTGCCAGCAGCTCTGACACTGAAGCTTTCTTT.